The 6 T cell receptor beta chains given below trace back to one sample, sequenced in a study of early T cells in non-severe SARS-CoV-2 infection. TCRdb reprocessed the 5' RACE reads via MiXCR and lists one record per CDR3 protein. The data show around 56,000 distinct CDR3 sequences, with 13% seen just once and about a tenth held by the top ten. The material sequenced was whole blood, taken at baseline. These receptors were obtained from an adult who was a healthcare worker with PCR-confirmed SARS-CoV-2 infection or an uninfected control (not recorded which).

V is TRBV20-1 and J is TRBJ2-2; D gene uncertain. The CDR3 extends over 12 amino acids. The V end was cut by 6 bases, the J end by 6 bases, with 11 bases between. Germline CDR1 and CDR2: DFQATT and SNEGSKA (reference sequence). The CDR3 region is CSAGGPPGELFF. For the CDR3, the DNA is TGCAGTGCAGGTGGTCCCCCCGGGGAGCTGTTTTTT.

V and J are TRBV20-1 and TRBJ2-1; 7 nucleotides match TRBD2. V lost 4 bases to trimming and J lost 3 bases; unmatched junction nucleotides: 3. In germline, CDR1 is DFQATT, CDR2 SNEGSKA (reference sequence). CDR3 length: 13 amino acids. The CDR3 loop reads CSATGTNYNEQFF. Here the CDR3 DNA reads TGCAGTGCTACCGGGACTAACTACAATGAGCAGTTCTTC.

This clonotype has a handful of counts. The chain employs TRBV6-6 and TRBJ2-7, with a tentative D call TRBD1 (5 bases). V was pared by 2 bases and J by 0 bases, with 5 bases between. The CDR3 has 13 residues. The germline V gene encodes CDR1 MNHNY and CDR2 SVGAGI (reference sequence). The CDR3 sequence: CASSYDSSYEQYF. The CDR3 region has the DNA TGTGCCAGCAGTTACGACAGCTCCTACGAGCAGTACTTC.

The rearrangement links TRBV12-3 or TRBV12-4 to TRBJ2-6; D not certain. This CDR3 has 12 amino acids. Trimming shortened V by 7 bases and J by 0 bases, and 1 base separated the two germline ends. The CDR3 DNA is TGTGCCAGCAACTCTGGGGCCAACGTCCTGACTTTC. Protein sequence: CASNSGANVLTF.

This rearrangement joins TRBV6-1 to TRBJ1-5; D remains unclear. CDR3 length equals 14 residues. Germline V gene lookup returns CDR1 MNHNS and CDR2 SASEGT. The ends were cut back, 6 bases at V and 0 bases at J, with 9 bases in the middle. CDR3 sequence: CASRVTNSNQPQHF. CDR3 bases: TGTGCCAGCAGGGTCACAAATAGCAATCAGCCCCAGCATTTT.

The chain links TRBV12-3 or TRBV12-4 to TRBJ2-2; TRBD1 is a possible D gene (5 bases). The CDR3 sequence is 14 residues long. V was clipped by 3 bases and J by 4 bases, with 9 bases between them. For the CDR3, the DNA is TGTGCCAGCAGTTTTTGGGGCCTCACCGGGGAGCTGTTTTTT. This sequence encodes CASSFWGLTGELFF.